This T cell receptor beta chain was sequenced in a study of chemoradiotherapy in HPV16-positive cancers (dated by TCRdb to the early 2020s). Regarding the complete study: Using functional T-cell assays on cells from two HPV16-positive patients, the researchers defined candidate HPV-specific T-cell clones and common TCR motifs. The study asked whether T-cell immunity against the HPV oncoproteins E6 and E7 changes during chemoradiotherapy and whether it affects survival. Next, the candidate HPV-specific TCRs and motifs were followed in TCR repertoires from approximately 87 patients with HPV-related cancers.

Repertoires were sampled repeatedly over the course of chemoradiotherapy so that clonal expansion in the tumor microenvironment could be followed. The receptor library was made with the immunoSEQ multiplex PCR assay. What TCRdb holds here is the immuneACCESS table cut down to in-frame rearrangements. Part of the clones is not present; checked against another copy, under half of the missing clones reflect an unresolved V gene, and the others are unexplained. A total of about 11,000 clones appear in this sample, around three quarters of them only once. 2% to 2.5% of the sample is taken by the ten largest. Beyond this particular receptor, the publication reports: Expansion of candidate HPV-specific clones and E7-related TCR motifs was observed in the tumor microenvironment during treatment, whereas no such expansion was observed for non-HPV-specific T cells. The functional definition of HPV-specific T cells was derived from only a couple of HPV16-positive patients, and the survival association was reported for HPV16-positive patients. Among HPV16-positive patients, expansion of HPV-responsive T cells during chemoradiotherapy was associated with better recurrence-free survival.

About this clone itself: No antigen is known for it. No base-level quality is on record; no much larger clone is a single base apart.

Collection of the sample occurred from a patient who underwent chemoradiotherapy. This TCR derives from a human donor with HPV-associated anogenital cancer.

The sequenced DNA: TGTGCCAGCAGCCTGGTCGGACAGGGGAATTCACCCCTCCACTTT. It encodes CASSLVGQGNSPLHF. The chain joins TRBV5-8 to TRBJ1-6; 9 central bases correspond to TRBD1. Spanning cysteine to phenylalanine, the CDR3 consists of 15 amino acids. Here the CDR3 DNA is all that survives: 45 bases in frame from base 1. The germline V gene specifies SGHTS as CDR1 and YDEGEE as CDR2. Trimming leaves V shorter by 4 bases and J shorter by 7 bases, with the junction holding 6 bases beyond the gene matches.